This is a list of T cell receptor beta chains from one sample in a study of monozygotic twins with inflammatory bowel disease. Using the 5' RACE reads, TCRdb records one entry per CDR3 protein without DNA. The table lists 420,000 or so distinct CDR3 sequences. Material: blood. The receptors stem from a human donor with ulcerative colitis or Crohn's disease, or a healthy co-twin of an affected twin (not recorded which). The CDR3 runs from the conserved cysteine through the conserved F or W.

>TRBV4-3|TRBJ2-5
CASSLGLAGQETQYF
>TRBV7-2|TRBJ1-6
CASSVSHTTLWGSPLHF
>TRBV15|TRBJ2-1
CATSRGGTSGRIYNEQFF
>TRBV7-2|TRBJ1-3
CASSFWQGAGNTIYF
>TRBV5-1|TRBJ2-2
CASSSATSVVNTGELFF
>TRBV7-2|TRBJ2-5
CASSIGQARETQYF
>TRBV7-6|TRBJ2-7
CASSVQWKGSYEQYF
>TRBV28|TRBJ2-3
CASSSNRGQDTQYF
>TRBV4-2|TRBJ2-6
CASSGPPGTSNHSGANVLTF
>TRBV6-2/TRBV6-3|TRBJ2-5
CASSYSGKETQYF
>TRBV10-3|TRBJ2-2
CAISDGAGELFF
>TRBV6-2/TRBV6-3|TRBJ2-2
CASNVVSGFHGELFF
>TRBV7-2|TRBJ1-2
CASSLVGTDYGYTF
>TRBV20-1|TRBJ1-2
CSARDSSPGYYGYTF
>TRBV21-1|TRBJ2-2
CASSLQRWRLAGVSDTGELFF
>TRBV11-2|TRBJ2-7
CASTRRSYEQYF
>TRBV19|TRBJ1-5
CASSLPTGDQPQHF
>TRBV7-9|TRBJ2-5
CASSRGSGSIETQYF
>TRBV2|TRBJ2-1
CASYWTSGGRAYNEQFF
>TRBV12-3/TRBV12-4|TRBJ2-1
CASSSGGAIINEQFF
>TRBV28|TRBJ1-4
CASSLIGQGTEKLFF
>TRBV10-3|TRBJ2-4
CAISGTGENIQYF
>TRBV5-1|TRBJ2-2
CASSSRTTSGANTGELFF
>TRBV6-6|TRBJ2-1
CASRNNWDFNEQFF
>TRBV20-1|TRBJ1-5
CSASKGRNQPQHF
>TRBV27|TRBJ1-1
CASSLVAGRTEAFF
>TRBV7-2|TRBJ2-3
CASSLQGLPQDTQYF
>TRBV7-9|TRBJ1-2
CASNAQGLYGYTF
>TRBV24-1|TRBJ2-3
CATSDLTSASTDTQYF
>TRBV9|TRBJ1-2
CASRGAAYYGYTF
>TRBV5-1|TRBJ2-7
CASSLTDRAQQYF
>TRBV5-1|TRBJ2-5
CASSSPRGTGQETQYF
>TRBV10-3|TRBJ1-1
CAISAEQGVEAFF
>TRBV9|TRBJ1-1
CASSVASDRWSEAFF
>TRBV18|TRBJ2-3
CASSPWRDSSTDTQYF
>TRBV20-1|TRBJ2-1
CSATSGGPWGEQFF
>TRBV5-1|TRBJ1-1
CASSQDGTGVPAGEAFF
>TRBV28|TRBJ2-7
CASSLTTGSPYEQYF
>TRBV5-1|TRBJ2-1
CASSLAPSTNEQFF
>TRBV5-1|TRBJ2-1
CASSLFEAMEQFF
>TRBV20-1|TRBJ2-1
CSAVSWYNEQFF
>TRBV10-3|TRBJ2-1
CASGTSGRSSYNEQFF
>TRBV3-1|TRBJ1-1
CASSLPLPKGAPTEAFF
>TRBV27|TRBJ2-3
CASSLSASGGDTQYF
>TRBV11-2|TRBJ2-4
CASSLEGNIQYF
>TRBV29-1|TRBJ2-7
CSVEDRGHPIPNSSDSYEQYF
>TRBV5-1|TRBJ2-3
CASSPNLLAGVGDTQYF
>TRBV29-1|TRBJ1-5
CSVALSGNQPQHF
>TRBV5-4|TRBJ2-2
CASSIETRQGTGELFF
>TRBV5-6|TRBJ2-5
CASNNRGKETQYF
>TRBV11-2|TRBJ2-5
CASRRLRAETQYF
>TRBV7-8|TRBJ2-7
CASSFSLNPYEQYF
>TRBV5-5|TRBJ2-5
CASSFSITGLDEGTQYF